This T cell receptor (beta chain) was obtained from a study of blood T cell repertoires in COVID-19. Some clones are missing from TCRdb's copy, which holds only in-frame ones; the method was immunoSEQ multiplex PCR. The sample lists about 95,000 clones; 84% were seen once. V dropped 6 bases and J dropped 1; count of bases not matched to a gene: 4. CDR1 and CDR2 (germline): LGHDT, YNNKEL (reference sequence). There are 15 residues in the CDR3. The receptor's source is a human donor in a cohort sampled during active COVID-19. The chain employs TRBV3-1 (or the pseudogene TRBV3-2) and TRBJ2-1, with TRBD2 identical over 9 bases. Sequencing used peripheral blood. CDR3 coding DNA: TGTGCCAGCAGGGCGACTAGCGGTTCCTACAATGAGCAGTTCTTC. It yields the protein CASRATSGSYNEQFF.